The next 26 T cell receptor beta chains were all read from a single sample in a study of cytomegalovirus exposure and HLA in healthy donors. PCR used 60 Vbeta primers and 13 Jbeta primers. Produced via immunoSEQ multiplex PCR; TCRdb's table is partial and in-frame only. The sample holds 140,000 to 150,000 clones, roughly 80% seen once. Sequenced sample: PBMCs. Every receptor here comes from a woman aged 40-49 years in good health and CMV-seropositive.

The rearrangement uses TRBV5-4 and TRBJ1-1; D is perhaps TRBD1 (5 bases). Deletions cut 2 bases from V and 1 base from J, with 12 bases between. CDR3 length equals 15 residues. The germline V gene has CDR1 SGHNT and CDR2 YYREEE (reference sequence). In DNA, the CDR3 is TGTGCCAGCAGCTTTCAGGGATGGGGGAACACTGAAGCTTTCTTT. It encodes CASSFQGWGNTEAFF.

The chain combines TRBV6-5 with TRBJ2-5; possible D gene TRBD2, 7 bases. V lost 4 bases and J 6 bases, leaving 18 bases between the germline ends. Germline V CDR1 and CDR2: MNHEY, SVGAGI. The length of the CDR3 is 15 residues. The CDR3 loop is CASSSTSKGEKTQYF. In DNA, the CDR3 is TGTGCCAGCAGTTCGACTAGCAAGGGGGAAAAGACCCAGTACTTC.

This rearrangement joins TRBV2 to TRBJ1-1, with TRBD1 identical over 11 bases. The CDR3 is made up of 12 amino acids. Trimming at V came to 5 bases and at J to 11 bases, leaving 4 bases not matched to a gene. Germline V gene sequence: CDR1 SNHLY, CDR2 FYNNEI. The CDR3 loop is CASSPDRGLAFF. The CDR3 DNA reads TGTGCCAGCAGTCCGGACAGGGGGCTTGCTTTCTTT.

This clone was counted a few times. The CDR3 loop is CASSSMGGQYF. In DNA form, the CDR3 reads TGTGCCAGCAGTTCCATGGGGGGGCAGTACTTC. V gene TRBV28 combines with J gene TRBJ2-7; tentatively, D is TRBD2 (6 bases). Germline V gene data show CDR1 as MDHEN and CDR2 as SYDVKM. This CDR3 spans 11 amino acids. V was cut by 4 bases and J by 9 bases, with 10 bases left in between.

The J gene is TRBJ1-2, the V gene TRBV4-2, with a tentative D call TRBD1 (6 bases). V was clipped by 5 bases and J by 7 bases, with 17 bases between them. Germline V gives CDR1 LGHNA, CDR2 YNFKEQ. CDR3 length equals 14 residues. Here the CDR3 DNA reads TGTGCCAGCAGCGAAACCGGGACATTAGGTGGCTACACCTTC. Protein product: CASSETGTLGGYTF.

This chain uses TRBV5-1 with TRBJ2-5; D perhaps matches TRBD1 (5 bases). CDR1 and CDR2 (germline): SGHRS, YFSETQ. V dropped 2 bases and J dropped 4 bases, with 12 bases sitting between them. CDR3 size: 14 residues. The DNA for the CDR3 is TGCGCCAGCAGCTTCCAGGGCAGTGGAGAGACCCAGTACTTC. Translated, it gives CASSFQGSGETQYF.

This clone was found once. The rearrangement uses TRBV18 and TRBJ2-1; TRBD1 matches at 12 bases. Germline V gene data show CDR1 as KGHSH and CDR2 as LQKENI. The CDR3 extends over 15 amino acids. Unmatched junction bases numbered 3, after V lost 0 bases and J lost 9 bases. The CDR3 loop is CASSPPGQGAAEQFF. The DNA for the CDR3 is TGTGCCAGCTCACCACCGGGACAGGGGGCAGCTGAGCAGTTCTTC.

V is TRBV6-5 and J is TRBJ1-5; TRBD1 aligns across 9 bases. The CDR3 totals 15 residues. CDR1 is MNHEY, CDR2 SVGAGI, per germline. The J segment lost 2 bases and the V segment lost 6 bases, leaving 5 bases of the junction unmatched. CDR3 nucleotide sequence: TGTGCCAGCAGACCACAGGGGGCGGGCAATCAGCCCCAGCATTTT. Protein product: CASRPQGAGNQPQHF.

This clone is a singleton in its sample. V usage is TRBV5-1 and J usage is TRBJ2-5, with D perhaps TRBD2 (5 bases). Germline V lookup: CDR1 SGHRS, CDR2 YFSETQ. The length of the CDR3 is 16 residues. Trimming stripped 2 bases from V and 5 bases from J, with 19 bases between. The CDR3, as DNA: TGCGCCAGCAGCTTACTTAGCGCGGTTGGTAGTGAGACCCAGTACTTC. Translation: CASSLLSAVGSETQYF.

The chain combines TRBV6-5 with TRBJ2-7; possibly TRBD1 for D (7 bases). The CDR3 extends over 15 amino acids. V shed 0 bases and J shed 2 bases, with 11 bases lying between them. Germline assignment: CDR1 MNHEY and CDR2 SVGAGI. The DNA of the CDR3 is TGTGCCAGCAGTTACTCGCGGGACAGCCCCTACGAGCAGTACTTC. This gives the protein CASSYSRDSPYEQYF.

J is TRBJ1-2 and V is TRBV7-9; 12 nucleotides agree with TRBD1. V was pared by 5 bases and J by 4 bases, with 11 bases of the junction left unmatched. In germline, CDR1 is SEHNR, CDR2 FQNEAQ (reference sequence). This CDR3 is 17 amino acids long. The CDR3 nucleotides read TGTGCCAGCAGCGTACCGGGACAGGGGGCGCGGAGCTATGGCTACACCTTC. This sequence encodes CASSVPGQGARSYGYTF. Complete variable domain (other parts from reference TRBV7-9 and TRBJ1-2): DTGVSQNPRHKITKRGQNVTFRCDPISEHNRLYWYRQTLGQGPEFLTYFQNEAQLEKSRLLSDRFSAERPKGSFSTLEIQRTEQGDSAMYLCASSVPGQGARSYGYTFGSGTRLTVV.

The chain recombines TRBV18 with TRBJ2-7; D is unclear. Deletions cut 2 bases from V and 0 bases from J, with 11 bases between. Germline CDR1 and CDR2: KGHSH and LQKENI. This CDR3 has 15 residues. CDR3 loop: CASSPAHSRSYEQYF. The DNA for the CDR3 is TGTGCCAGCTCACCAGCTCACAGCCGCTCCTACGAGCAGTACTTC.

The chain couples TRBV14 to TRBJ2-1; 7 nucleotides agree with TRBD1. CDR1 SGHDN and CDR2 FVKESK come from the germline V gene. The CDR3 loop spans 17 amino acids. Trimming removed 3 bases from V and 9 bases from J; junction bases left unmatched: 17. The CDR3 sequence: CASSQGQRIPGVGEQFF. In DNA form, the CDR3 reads TGTGCCAGCAGCCAGGGACAGCGCATACCTGGCGTCGGTGAGCAGTTCTTC.

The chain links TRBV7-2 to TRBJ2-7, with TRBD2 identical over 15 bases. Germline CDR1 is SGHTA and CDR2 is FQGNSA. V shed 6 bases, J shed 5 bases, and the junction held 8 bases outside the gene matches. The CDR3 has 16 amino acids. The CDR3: CASSPSGLAGGNEQYF. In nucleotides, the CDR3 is TGTGCCAGCAGTCCATCCGGACTAGCGGGGGGGAACGAGCAGTACTTC.

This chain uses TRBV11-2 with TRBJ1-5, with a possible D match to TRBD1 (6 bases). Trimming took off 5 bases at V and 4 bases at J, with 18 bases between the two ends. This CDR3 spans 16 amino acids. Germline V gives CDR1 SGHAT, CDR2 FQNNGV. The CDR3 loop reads CASSRGGQGYNQPQHF. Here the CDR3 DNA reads TGTGCCAGCAGCCGGGGGGGGCAGGGCTATAATCAGCCCCAGCATTTT.

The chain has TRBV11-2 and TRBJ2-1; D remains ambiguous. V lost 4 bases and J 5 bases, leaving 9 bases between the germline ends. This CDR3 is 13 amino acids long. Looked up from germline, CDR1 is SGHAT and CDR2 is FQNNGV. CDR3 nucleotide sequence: TGTGCCAGCAGCTCTGAGGCGCACAATGAGCAGTTCTTC. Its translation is CASSSEAHNEQFF. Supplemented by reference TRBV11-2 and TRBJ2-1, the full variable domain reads EAGVAQSPRYKIIEKRQSVAFWCNPISGHATLYWYQQILGQGPKLLIQFQNNGVVDDSQLPKDRFSAERLKGVDSTLKIQPAKLEDSAVYLCASSSEAHNEQFFGPGTRLTVL.

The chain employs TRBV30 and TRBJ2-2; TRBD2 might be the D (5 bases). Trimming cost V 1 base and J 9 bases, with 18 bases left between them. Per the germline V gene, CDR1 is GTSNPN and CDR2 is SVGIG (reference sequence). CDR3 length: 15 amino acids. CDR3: CAWSAESGLVRELFF. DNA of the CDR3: TGTGCCTGGAGTGCCGAGTCGGGATTGGTTCGGGAGCTGTTTTTT.

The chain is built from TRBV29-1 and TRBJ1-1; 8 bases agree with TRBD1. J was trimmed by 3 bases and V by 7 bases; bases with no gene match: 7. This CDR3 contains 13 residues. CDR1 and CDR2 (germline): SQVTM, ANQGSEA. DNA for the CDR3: TGCAGCGCTACAGGACAGGGTGACACTGAAGCTTTCTTT. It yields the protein CSATGQGDTEAFF.

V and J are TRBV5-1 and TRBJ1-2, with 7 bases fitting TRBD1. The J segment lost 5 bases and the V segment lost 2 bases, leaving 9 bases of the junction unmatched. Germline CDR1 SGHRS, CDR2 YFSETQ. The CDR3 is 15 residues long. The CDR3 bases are TGCGCCAGCAGCTTCTGGACAGGAGAGGAATATGGCTACACCTTC. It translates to CASSFWTGEEYGYTF.

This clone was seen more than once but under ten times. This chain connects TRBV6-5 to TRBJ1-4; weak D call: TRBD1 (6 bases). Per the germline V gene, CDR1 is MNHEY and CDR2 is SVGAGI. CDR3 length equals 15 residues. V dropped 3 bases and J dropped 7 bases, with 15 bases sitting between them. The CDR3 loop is CASSYGGGGSEKLFF. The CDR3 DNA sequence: TGTGCCAGCAGTTATGGAGGGGGAGGGAGTGAAAAACTGTTTTTT.

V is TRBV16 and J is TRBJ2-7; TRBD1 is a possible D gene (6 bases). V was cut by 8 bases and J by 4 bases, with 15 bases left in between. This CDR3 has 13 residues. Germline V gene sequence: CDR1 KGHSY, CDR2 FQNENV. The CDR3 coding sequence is TGTGCCAGCGGGTCAGGGGTTTCGTACGAGCAGTACTTC. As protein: CASGSGVSYEQYF.

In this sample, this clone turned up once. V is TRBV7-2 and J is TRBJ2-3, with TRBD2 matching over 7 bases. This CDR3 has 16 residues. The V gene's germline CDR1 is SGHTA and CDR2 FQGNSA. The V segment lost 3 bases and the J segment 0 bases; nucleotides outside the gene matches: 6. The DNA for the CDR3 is TGTGCCAGCAGCTTCGGGGGGACGACTAGCACAGATACGCAGTATTTT. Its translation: CASSFGGTTSTDTQYF.

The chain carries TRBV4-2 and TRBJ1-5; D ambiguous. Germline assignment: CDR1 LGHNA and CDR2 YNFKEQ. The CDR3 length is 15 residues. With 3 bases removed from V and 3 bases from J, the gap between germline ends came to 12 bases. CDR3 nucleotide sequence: TGTGCCAGCAGCCAGATCTGGGAGCTCAATCAGCCCCAGCATTTT. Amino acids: CASSQIWELNQPQHF.

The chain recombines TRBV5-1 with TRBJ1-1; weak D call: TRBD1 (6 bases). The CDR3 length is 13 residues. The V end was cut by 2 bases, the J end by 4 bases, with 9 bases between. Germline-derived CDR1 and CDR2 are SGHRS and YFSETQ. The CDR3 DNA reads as TGCGCCAGCAGCTTTCAGGGGTCCACTGAAGCTTTCTTT. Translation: CASSFQGSTEAFF.

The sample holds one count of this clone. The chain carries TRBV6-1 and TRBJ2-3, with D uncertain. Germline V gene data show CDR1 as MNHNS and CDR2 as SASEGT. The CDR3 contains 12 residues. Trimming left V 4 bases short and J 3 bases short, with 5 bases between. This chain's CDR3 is CASSVITDTQYF. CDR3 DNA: TGTGCCAGCAGTGTTATTACAGATACGCAGTATTTT.

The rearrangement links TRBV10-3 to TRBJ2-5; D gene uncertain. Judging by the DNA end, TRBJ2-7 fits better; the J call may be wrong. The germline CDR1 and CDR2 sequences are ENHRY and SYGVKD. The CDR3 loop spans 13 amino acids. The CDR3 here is CAISEPPPVEQYF. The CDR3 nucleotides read TGTGCCATCAGTGAGCCTCCCCCCGTCGAGCAGTACTTC.